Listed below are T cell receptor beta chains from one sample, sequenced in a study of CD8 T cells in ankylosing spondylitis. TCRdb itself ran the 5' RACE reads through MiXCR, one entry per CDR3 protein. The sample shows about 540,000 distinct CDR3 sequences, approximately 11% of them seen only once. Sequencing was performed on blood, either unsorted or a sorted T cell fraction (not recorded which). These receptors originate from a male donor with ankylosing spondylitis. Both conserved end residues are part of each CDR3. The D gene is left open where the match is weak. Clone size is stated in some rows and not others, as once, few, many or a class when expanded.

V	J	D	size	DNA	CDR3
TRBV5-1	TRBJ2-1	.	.	TGCGCCAGCAGCTGGGGACGTTACAATGAGCAGTTCTTC	CASSWGRYNEQFF
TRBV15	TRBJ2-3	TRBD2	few	TGTGCCACCAAGCGGGAGGGACTAGGCACAGATACGCAGTATTTT	CATKREGLGTDTQYF
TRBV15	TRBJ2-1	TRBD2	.	TGTGCCACCAGCAGACACTTAACCGGACTAGCGGGAGGCAATGAGCAGTTCTTC	CATSRHLTGLAGGNEQFF
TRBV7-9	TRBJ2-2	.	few	TGTGCCAGCAGCTCCGGGGAGCTGTTTTTT	CASSSGELFF
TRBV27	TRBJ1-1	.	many	TGTGCCAGCAGTTTGAGTATGAGGGGGATGGGGACTGAAGCTTTCTTT	CASSLSMRGMGTEAFF
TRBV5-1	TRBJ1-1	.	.	TGCGCCAGCAGCTCCTTCGGGGGGCGAAGGACTGAAGCTTTCTTT	CASSSFGGRRTEAFF
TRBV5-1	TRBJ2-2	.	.	TGCGCCAGCAGCTGGGACATGCCGCAAGTCGGGGAGCTGTTTTTT	CASSWDMPQVGELFF
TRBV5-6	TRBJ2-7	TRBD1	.	TGTGCCAGCAGCTCGGGGACAGGGTGGGCTCACGAGCAGTACTTC	CASSSGTGWAHEQYF
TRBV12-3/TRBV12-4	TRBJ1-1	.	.	TGTGCCAGCAGTTTAGGGTCAGAGGCCACTGAAGCTTTCTTT	CASSLGSEATEAFF
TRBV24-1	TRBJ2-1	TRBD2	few	TGTGCCACCAGTGACCGTGGACTAGCGGGAGTCGATGAGCAGTTCTTC	CATSDRGLAGVDEQFF
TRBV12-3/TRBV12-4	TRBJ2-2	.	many	TGTGCCAGCAGTCCGAACAGGGATAGTACAACCGGGGAGCTGTTTTTT	CASSPNRDSTTGELFF
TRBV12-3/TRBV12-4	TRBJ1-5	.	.	TGTGCCAGCACCTCGCCAGGGGTGGATCAGCCCCAGCATTTT	CASTSPGVDQPQHF
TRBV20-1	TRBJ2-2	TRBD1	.	TGCAGTGCTAGAAGGACAGGGGAGAACACCGGGGAGCTGTTTTTT	CSARRTGENTGELFF
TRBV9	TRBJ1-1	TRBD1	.	TGTGCCAGCAGCGCGACAGGGGGCAATGAAGCTTTCTTT	CASSATGGNEAFF
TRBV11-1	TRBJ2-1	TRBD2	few	TGTGCCAGCAGCCCCCGGGGACTAGCGGGAGTCCTTAGCTCCTACAATGAGCAGTTCTTC	CASSPRGLAGVLSSYNEQFF
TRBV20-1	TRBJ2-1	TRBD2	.	TGCAGTGCAAAGACTAGCGGGAGGAGCTATGAGCAGTTCTTC	CSAKTSGRSYEQFF
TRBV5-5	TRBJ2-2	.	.	TGTGCCAGCAGTCAAGTCTTGAACACCGGGGAGCTGTTTTTT	CASSQVLNTGELFF
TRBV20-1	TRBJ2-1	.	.	TGCAGTGCTAGACCCGACAGGATCCCAAACTCCTACAATGAGCAGTTCTTC	CSARPDRIPNSYNEQFF
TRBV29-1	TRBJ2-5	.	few	TGCAGCGTTGAAGAATCAGGAGAGACCCAGTACTTC	CSVEESGETQYF
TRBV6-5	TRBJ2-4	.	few	TGTGCCAGCAGTTACGGCCCCAAAAACATTCAGTACTTC	CASSYGPKNIQYF
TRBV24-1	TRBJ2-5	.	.	TGTGCCACCAGTGATCCTCAGGGAAGTGAGACCCAGTACTTC	CATSDPQGSETQYF
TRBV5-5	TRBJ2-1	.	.	TGTGCCAGCAGCTTGGGGCCCGCGGTATCCTACAATGAGCAGTTCTTC	CASSLGPAVSYNEQFF
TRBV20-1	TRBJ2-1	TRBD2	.	TGCAGTGCTCCCCGCGTTGGTAGCGGGAGCGGGCCCTACAATGAGCAGTTCTTC	CSAPRVGSGSGPYNEQFF
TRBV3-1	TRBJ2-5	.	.	TGTGCCAGCAGCCAAGACGTTGGGCTAGTCCGGACCCAGTACTTC	CASSQDVGLVRTQYF
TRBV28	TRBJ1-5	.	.	TGTGCCAGCAGTTCCAATCCCCAGAATCAGCCCCAGCATTTT	CASSSNPQNQPQHF
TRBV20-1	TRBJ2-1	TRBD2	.	TGCAGTAAGCTAGAAAGACTAGCGGGGAAGTATGAGCAGTTCTTC	CSKLERLAGKYEQFF